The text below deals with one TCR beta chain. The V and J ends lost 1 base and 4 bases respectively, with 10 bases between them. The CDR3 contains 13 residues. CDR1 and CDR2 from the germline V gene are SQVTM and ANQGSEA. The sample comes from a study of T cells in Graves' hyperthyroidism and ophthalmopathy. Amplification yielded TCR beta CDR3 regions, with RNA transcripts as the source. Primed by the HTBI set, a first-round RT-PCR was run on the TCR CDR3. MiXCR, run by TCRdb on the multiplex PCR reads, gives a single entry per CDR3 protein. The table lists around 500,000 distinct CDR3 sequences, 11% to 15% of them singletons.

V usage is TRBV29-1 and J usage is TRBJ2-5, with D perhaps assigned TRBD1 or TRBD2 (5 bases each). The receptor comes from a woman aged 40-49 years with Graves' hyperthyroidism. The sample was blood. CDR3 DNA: TGCAGCGTTGAAGGGCAGAGGGGAGAGACCCAGTACTTC. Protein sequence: CSVEGQRGETQYF.